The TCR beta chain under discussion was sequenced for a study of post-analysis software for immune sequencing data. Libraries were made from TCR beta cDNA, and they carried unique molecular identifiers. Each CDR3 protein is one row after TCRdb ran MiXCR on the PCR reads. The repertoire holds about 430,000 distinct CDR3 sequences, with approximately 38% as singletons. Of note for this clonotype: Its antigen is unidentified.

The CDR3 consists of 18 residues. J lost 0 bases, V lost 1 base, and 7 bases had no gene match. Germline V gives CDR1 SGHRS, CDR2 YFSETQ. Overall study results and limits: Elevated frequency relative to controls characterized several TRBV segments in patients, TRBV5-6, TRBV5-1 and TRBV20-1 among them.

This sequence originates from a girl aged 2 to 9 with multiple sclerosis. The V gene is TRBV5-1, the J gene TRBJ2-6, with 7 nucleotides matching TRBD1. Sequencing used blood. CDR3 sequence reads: CASSLKGTVLSGANVLTF. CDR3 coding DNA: TGCGCCAGCAGCTTGAAAGGGACAGTGCTCTCTGGGGCCAACGTCCTGACTTTC. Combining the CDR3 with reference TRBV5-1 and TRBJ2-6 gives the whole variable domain KAGVTQTPRYLIKTRGQQVTLSCSPISGHRSVSWYQQTPGQGLQFLFEYFSETQRNKGNFPGRFSGRQFSNSRSEMNVSTLELGDSALYLCASSLKGTVLSGANVLTFGAGSRLTVL.